A single sample gave rise to the 12 T cell receptor beta chains below, sequenced in a study of vaccination effects on CD4 cells after COVID-19. These receptors lack a known antigen. Within the ViraFEST assay, antigen-specific CD4+ T cells underwent expansion with viral peptide pools prior to sequencing. Upon completion of under eleven days in culture, CD4+ T cells were isolated. Vaccination of participants consisted of two doses of either the BNT162b2 or mRNA-1273 vaccine. Produced via immunoSEQ multiplex PCR; TCRdb's table is partial and in-frame only. The table lists 65,000 to 70,000 clones, about 80% of them singletons. The sequencing used CD4+ T cells from PBMCs cultured with HCoV-OC43 spike peptides, collected after COVID-19 vaccination. Subset specified: HCoV-OC43 spike overlapping peptide pool stimulation. The receptors derive from a human donor who received a COVID-19 vaccine.

The V and J genes are TRBV2 and TRBJ1-1; D might be TRBD1 (5 bases). The germline V and J ends were trimmed by 5 bases and 2 bases, with 9 bases remaining between them. CDR1 and CDR2 (germline): SNHLY, FYNNEI. This CDR3 is 13 amino acids long. The CDR3 coding sequence is TGTGCCAGCAGTCAAGACAGCAACACTGAAGCTTTCTTT. Encoded protein: CASSQDSNTEAFF.

This clone was recorded once. The chain couples TRBV4-3 to TRBJ1-2, with D possibly being TRBD1 (6 bases). V was clipped by 0 bases and J by 3 bases, with 11 bases between them. Germline-derived CDR1 and CDR2 are LGHNA and YSLEER. The CDR3 is 15 amino acids. CDR3 sequence (DNA): TGCGCCAGCAGCCAAGATTGGGGGCGGGACTATGGCTACACCTTC. Translation: CASSQDWGRDYGYTF.

V gene TRBV4-1 combines with J gene TRBJ1-2; the match to TRBD1 covers 7 bases. The CDR3 covers 18 residues. CDR1 MGHRA and CDR2 YSYEKL come from the germline V gene. J gave up 5 bases and V 0 bases, and 15 bases lay outside the gene matches. CDR3 residues: CASSQDRDSSFGTYGYTF. The DNA for the CDR3 is TGCGCCAGCAGCCAAGATAGGGACAGCTCTTTTGGAACATATGGCTACACCTTC.

The rearrangement links TRBV18 to TRBJ1-1; possible D gene TRBD1, 6 bases. The CDR3 totals 14 residues. The germline V gene has CDR1 KGHSH and CDR2 LQKENI. Trimming left V 2 bases short and J 1 base short, with 8 bases between. The CDR3 region has the DNA TGTGCCAGCTCACCAGGACAGTCGAACACTGAAGCTTTCTTT. This gives the protein CASSPGQSNTEAFF.

The rearrangement joins TRBV2 to TRBJ2-2; 8 nucleotides align to TRBD2. V lost 4 bases to trimming and J lost 3 bases; unmatched junction nucleotides: 7. The CDR3 runs 16 residues. Germline V CDR1 and CDR2: SNHLY, FYNNEI. The CDR3 sequence is CASSGGAGGHTGELFF. The CDR3 DNA sequence: TGTGCCAGCAGTGGGGGGGCGGGGGGCCACACCGGGGAGCTGTTTTTT.

This sequence joins TRBV6-4 and TRBJ1-5, with D perhaps TRBD1 (5 bases). Germline CDR1 and CDR2: MRHNA and SNTAGT. V shed 6 bases and J shed 4 bases, with 19 bases lying between them. The CDR3 consists of 16 residues. Written as DNA, the CDR3 is TGTGCCAGCAGCCGACTCGTGAGGGGCTCGAATCAGCCCCAGCATTTT. It yields the protein CASSRLVRGSNQPQHF.

As DNA, the CDR3 is TGTGCCAGCAGTTACCGCCCCAATCAGCCCCAGCATTTT. It encodes CASSYRPNQPQHF. The chain has TRBV6-5 and TRBJ1-5, with D unresolved. The CDR3 runs 13 residues. V gave up 2 bases and J gave up 3 bases, with 5 bases separating them. Germline CDR1 reads MNHEY; CDR2 reads SVGAGI.

The sample holds one count of this clone. The CDR3, as DNA: TGTGCCAGCAGCTTTAGACAGGGATTCGAAGGGTTCAAATCACCCCTCCACTTT. Translating it yields CASSFRQGFEGFKSPLHF. This sequence joins TRBV7-2 and TRBJ1-6; 7 bases are a match to TRBD1. Trimming removed 3 bases from V and 10 bases from J; junction bases left unmatched: 18. The CDR3 spans 18 residues. Germline CDR1 reads SGHTA; CDR2 reads FQGNSA. Variable domain in full (rest from reference TRBV7-2 and TRBJ1-6): GAGVSQSPSNKVTEKGKDVELRCDPISGHTALYWYRQSLGQGLEFLIYFQGNSAPDKSGLPSDRFSAERTGGSVSTLTIQRTQQEDSAVYLCASSFRQGFEGFKSPLHFGNGTRLTVT.

The V gene is TRBV3-1 (or the pseudogene TRBV3-2), the J gene TRBJ1-2; D remains unclear. Deletions cut 0 bases from V and 7 bases from J, with 9 bases between. The germline V gene encodes CDR1 LGHDT and CDR2 YNNKEL (reference sequence). This CDR3 region has 13 residues. The CDR3 DNA reads TGTGCCAGCAGCCAAGACTGGGAACGTGGCTACACCTTC. Its translation is CASSQDWERGYTF.

This sequence joins TRBV30 and TRBJ1-5, with unresolved D. The V end was cut by 5 bases, the J end by 4 bases, with 15 bases between. This CDR3 has 14 amino acids. The germline V gene has CDR1 GTSNPN and CDR2 SVGIG (reference sequence). CDR3 DNA: TGTGCCTGGGAAGGACTGTACCCGAATCAGCCCCAGCATTTT. The encoded protein is CAWEGLYPNQPQHF. Drawing the rest from reference TRBV30 and TRBJ1-5, the complete variable domain is SQTIHQWPATLVQPVGSPLSLECTVEGTSNPNLYWYRQAAGRGLQLLFYSVGIGQISSEVPQNLSASRPQDRQFILSSKKLLLSDSGFYLCAWEGLYPNQPQHFGDGTRLSIL.

V usage is TRBV11-2 and J usage is TRBJ2-7; D may be TRBD2 (6 bases). Germline loops: CDR1 SGHAT, CDR2 FQNNGV. Deletions cut 1 base from V and 5 bases from J, with 12 bases between. The CDR3 has 14 amino acids. CDR3 bases: TGTGCCAGCAGCTTAGCGGGGGTCCAGGACGAGCAGTACGTC. This translates into CASSLAGVQDEQYV.

Remarks on this clone: The same CDR3 arises from other DNA sequences in this sample as well. The V gene is TRBV19, the J gene TRBJ1-4; the D is unclear. Trimming left V 5 bases short and J 0 bases short, with 7 bases between. The CDR3 consists of 14 residues. CDR1 is LNHDA and CDR2 is SQIVND in the germline V gene (reference sequence). In DNA, the CDR3 is TGTGCCAGTAGTTTCCTTGCAACTAATGAAAAACTGTTTTTT. Protein product: CASSFLATNEKLFF.